This entry features one T cell receptor beta chain sequence. The antigen remains unidentified. V dropped 3 bases and J dropped 6 bases, with 5 bases sitting between them. From germline, CDR1 is LGHNA and CDR2 YNFKEQ. The CDR3 loop spans 11 amino acids. The PCR employed 60 Vbeta primers together with 13 Jbeta primers. Generated by immunoSEQ multiplex PCR, the TCRdb table keeps only in-frame clones and is missing some. The repertoire includes about 97,000 clones, around 63% of them detected once, and about 4.4% sits in the top ten. The data were obtained in a study of cytomegalovirus exposure and HLA in healthy donors. Study findings and constraints: Across donors, presence/absence analyses took sequencing depth to be roughly uniform.

V is TRBV4-2 and J is TRBJ1-2; no clear D. What was sequenced was PBMCs. This clonotype originated in a human donor in good health. CDR3 residues: CASSQGDGYTF. CDR3 DNA: TGTGCCAGCAGCCAGGGAGATGGCTACACCTTC.